The clone carrying this T cell receptor (beta chain) was seen a few times. These data come from a study of T cell repertoires in cytomegalovirus infection. Trimming cost V 5 bases and J 1 base, with 6 bases left between them. The CDR3 is made up of 11 amino acids. Germline lookup yields CDR1 SQVTM and CDR2 ANQGSEA. From the reads, TCRdb called clonotypes with MiXCR, one entry per CDR3 protein. The sample consists of under 600,000 distinct CDR3 sequences, 16% of them appearing once. The chain combines TRBV29-1 with TRBJ2-7; D is unresolved. The sequenced sample was CD8+ T cells from PBMCs. The receptor comes from a human donor in good health (CMV status not recorded). Some clones in this sample may be carry-over from other donors' samples. CDR3 protein: CSVLGSYEQYF. Here the CDR3 DNA reads TGCAGCGTTCTGGGGTCCTACGAGCAGTACTTC.